This TCR beta chain comes out of a study of blood T cell repertoires in COVID-19. Study overall: Samples of COVID-19 (acute and convalescent) were obtained from the United States, Italy and Spain. From T cells, B-cell-depleted T cells, or PBMCs came the material, which was cDNA or gDNA.

In its sample, this clone was seen once. The CDR3 length is 15 residues. With V trimmed by 2 bases and J by 9 bases, 4 bases remained unmatched. In germline, CDR1 is MNHEY, CDR2 SMNVEV (reference sequence). As handled by the study authors: By means of reference gene primer amplification, nucleated cell counts were estimated. Some clones are missing from TCRdb's copy, which holds only in-frame ones; the method was immunoSEQ multiplex PCR. V, J and clone size derive from that table, while D and trimming were established from the DNA sequence. The top ten clones hold over 4.5% of a sample with some 340,000 clones, roughly four fifths of them seen once. Clinical history reported by participants formed the basis on which cohorts were assigned.

The specimen sequenced was PBMCs or T cells enriched from blood (not recorded which). V and J are TRBV27 and TRBJ1-6; 10 bases line up with TRBD1. The TCR originated in a woman aged 50 to 60 who had recovered from COVID-19. CDR3 nucleotides: TGTGCCAGCAGTTTAACCGGGACAGGGGTTTCACCCCTCCACTTT. Translated, it gives CASSLTGTGVSPLHF.